Each of the 6 T cell receptor beta chains below was sequenced from the same sample in a study of T cell repertoires in cytomegalovirus infection (dated by TCRdb to the late 2010s). Sequencing was performed on an Illumina HiSeq 1500. TCRdb trimmed public reads at Q25 via fastp, called clones via MiXCR and kept in-frame beta chains. For every CDR3 protein sequence, its rows merge into one entry that carries the most common genes and DNA. Recorded for this sample are 450,000 to 550,000 distinct CDR3 sequences; under 45% of them occurred a single time. Of the sample, 35% to 50% falls within the top ten clones. What these receptors recognize is not known. Read against the paper, the sample's treatment or condition label means: in vitro stimulation with specific CMV peptide epitopes to enrich CMV-specific T cells. The sample consisted of cultured PBMCs, taken from culture after CMV antigen stimulation. The receptor source for this set is a human donor in good health (CMV status not recorded). Some clones in this sample may be carry-over from other donors' samples.

The V call is TRBV6-2 or TRBV6-3, the J call TRBJ1-5, with unresolved D. Germline V gives CDR1 MNHEY, CDR2 SVGEGT. V shed 0 bases and J shed 2 bases, with 11 bases lying between them. There are 16 residues in the CDR3. The CDR3 here is CASSYSGRQGNQPQHF. As DNA, the CDR3 is TGTGCCAGCAGTTACTCGGGCCGGCAGGGCAATCAGCCCCAGCATTTT.

Turning to this clonotype: Since the CDR3 does not end with the conserved phenylalanine or tryptophan, this likely comes from a read error. This sequence joins TRBV7-2 and TRBJ2-3; possibly TRBD1 for D (5 bases). The CDR3 runs to 15 residues. Deletions cut 1 base from V and 1 base from J, with 9 bases between. The V gene's germline CDR1 is SGHTA and CDR2 FQGNSA. The CDR3 protein is CASSLGRGGTDTQYL. CDR3 nucleotide sequence: TGTGCCAGCAGCTTAGGAAGGGGTGGCACAGATACGCAGTATCTT.

This CDR3 is CASSQAPFLEQYRQGEAFF. DNA for the CDR3: TGCGCCAGCAGCCAAGCACCGTTCTTAGAACAGTACCGACAAGGGGAAGCTTTCTTT. The genes are TRBV4-1 and TRBJ1-1; D unresolved. V lost 1 base and J lost 8, with 29 bases in between. The CDR3 runs to 19 residues. The germline V gene encodes CDR1 MGHRA and CDR2 YSYEKL.

This clonotype was picked up a small number of times. The CDR3 nucleotides read TGTGCCAGCAGTTCTTTAGCGGGAGGGCGGTATGGGGCCAACGTCCTGACTTTC. Amino acids: CASSSLAGGRYGANVLTF. The V gene is TRBV28, the J gene TRBJ2-6, with 11 bases aligning to TRBD2. Germline V gene lookup returns CDR1 MDHEN and CDR2 SYDVKM. Unmatched junction bases numbered 8, after V lost 4 bases and J lost 3 bases. The CDR3 sequence is 18 residues long.

This clonotype appeared a few times. V gene TRBV12-3 or TRBV12-4 combines with J gene TRBJ1-4; a weak D match, TRBD1 (6 bases). The V and J ends lost 5 bases and 7 bases respectively, with 17 bases between them. This CDR3 spans 15 amino acids. CDR3 loop: CASSTRKQGGEKLFF. The CDR3 nucleotides read TGTGCCAGCAGTACACGGAAACAGGGCGGTGAAAAACTGTTTTTT.

This chain links TRBV18 with TRBJ2-3; D not resolved. CDR1 KGHSH and CDR2 LQKENI come from the germline V gene. Trimming left V 3 bases short and J 0 bases short, with 13 bases between. The CDR3 runs 16 residues. CDR3 loop: CASSPMAALSTDTQYF. Here the CDR3 DNA reads TGTGCCAGCTCACCTATGGCGGCCCTAAGCACAGATACGCAGTATTTT.